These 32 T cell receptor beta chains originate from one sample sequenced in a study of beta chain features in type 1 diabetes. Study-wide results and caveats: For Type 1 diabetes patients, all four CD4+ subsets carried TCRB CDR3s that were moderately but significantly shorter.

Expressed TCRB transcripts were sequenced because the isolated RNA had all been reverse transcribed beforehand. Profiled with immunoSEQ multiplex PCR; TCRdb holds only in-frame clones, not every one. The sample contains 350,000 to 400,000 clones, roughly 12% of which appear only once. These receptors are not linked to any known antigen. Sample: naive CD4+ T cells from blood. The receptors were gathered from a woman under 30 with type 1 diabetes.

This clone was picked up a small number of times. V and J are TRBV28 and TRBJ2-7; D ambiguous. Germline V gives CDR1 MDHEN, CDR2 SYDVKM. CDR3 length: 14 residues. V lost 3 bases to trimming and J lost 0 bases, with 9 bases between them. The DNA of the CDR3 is TGTGCCAGCAGTTTGCCTCCCGGCTCCTACGAGCAGTACTTC. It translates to CASSLPPGSYEQYF.

CDR3 coding DNA: TGTGCCAGCAGCAAAAAAGGGGAAGCTTTAGGGGAGCAGTACTTC. Its translation is CASSKKGEALGEQYF. The V and J genes are TRBV21-1 and TRBJ2-7; TRBD1, the table's D call, lacks a check against the DNA. TRBV21-1 is a documented pseudogene. The CDR3 is 15 residues long.

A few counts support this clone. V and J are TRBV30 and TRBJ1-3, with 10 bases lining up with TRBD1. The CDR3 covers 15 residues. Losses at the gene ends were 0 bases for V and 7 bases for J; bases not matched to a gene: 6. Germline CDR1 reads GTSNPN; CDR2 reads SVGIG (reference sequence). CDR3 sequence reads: CAWSVFVGQGNTIYF. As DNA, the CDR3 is TGTGCCTGGAGTGTATTCGTGGGACAGGGGAACACCATATATTTT.

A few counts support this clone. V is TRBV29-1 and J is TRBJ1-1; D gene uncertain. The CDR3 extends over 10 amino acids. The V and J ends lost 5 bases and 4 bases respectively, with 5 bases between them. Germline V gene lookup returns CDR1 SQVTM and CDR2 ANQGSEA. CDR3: CSVHSTEAFF. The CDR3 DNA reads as TGCAGCGTTCACAGCACTGAAGCTTTCTTT.

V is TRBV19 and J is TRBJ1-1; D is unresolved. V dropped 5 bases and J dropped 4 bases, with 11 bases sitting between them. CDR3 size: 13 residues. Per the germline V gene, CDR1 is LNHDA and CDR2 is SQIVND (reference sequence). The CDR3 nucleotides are TGTGCCAGTAGTGCAGATCGTGCCACTGAAGCTTTCTTT. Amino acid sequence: CASSADRATEAFF.

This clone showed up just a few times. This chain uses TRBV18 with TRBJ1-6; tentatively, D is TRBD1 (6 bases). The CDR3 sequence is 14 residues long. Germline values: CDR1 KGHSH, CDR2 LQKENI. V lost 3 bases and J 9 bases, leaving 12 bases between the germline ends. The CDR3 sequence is CASSPSGTSSPLHF. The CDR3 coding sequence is TGTGCCAGCTCACCCTCCGGGACATCTTCACCCCTCCACTTT.

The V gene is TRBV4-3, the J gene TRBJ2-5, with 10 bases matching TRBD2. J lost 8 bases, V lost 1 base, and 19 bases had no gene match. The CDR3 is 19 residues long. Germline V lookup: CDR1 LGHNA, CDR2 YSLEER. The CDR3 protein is CASSQANTASGGPLVTQYF. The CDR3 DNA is TGCGCCAGCAGCCAAGCTAATACGGCTAGCGGGGGCCCCCTGGTAACCCAGTACTTC.

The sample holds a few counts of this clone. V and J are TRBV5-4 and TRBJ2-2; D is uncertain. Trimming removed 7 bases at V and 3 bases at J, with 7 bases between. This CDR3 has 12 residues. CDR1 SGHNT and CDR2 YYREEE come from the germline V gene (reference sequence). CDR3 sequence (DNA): TGTGCCAGCCGCCGGGACACCGGGGAGCTGTTTTTT. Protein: CASRRDTGELFF.

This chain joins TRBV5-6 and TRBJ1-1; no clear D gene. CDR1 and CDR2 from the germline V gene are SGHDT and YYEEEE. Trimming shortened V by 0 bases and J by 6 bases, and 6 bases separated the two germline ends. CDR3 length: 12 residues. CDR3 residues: CASSLARAEAFF. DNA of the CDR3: TGTGCCAGCAGCTTGGCCCGCGCTGAAGCTTTCTTT.

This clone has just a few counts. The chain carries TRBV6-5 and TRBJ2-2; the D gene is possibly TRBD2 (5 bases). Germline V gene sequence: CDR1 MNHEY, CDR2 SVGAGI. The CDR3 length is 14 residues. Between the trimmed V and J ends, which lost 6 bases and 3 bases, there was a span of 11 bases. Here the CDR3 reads CASSVREDTGELFF. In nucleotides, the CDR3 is TGTGCCAGCAGCGTACGGGAAGACACCGGGGAGCTGTTTTTT.

This CDR3 is CASGERASGKTQYF. The CDR3 DNA reads TGTGCCAGCGGTGAAAGAGCCAGCGGGAAGACCCAGTACTTC. V and J are TRBV28 and TRBJ2-5; 7 bases fit TRBD2. The germline gives CDR1 MDHEN, CDR2 SYDVKM. The CDR3 contains 14 residues. The J segment lost 6 bases and the V segment lost 8 bases, leaving 12 bases of the junction unmatched.

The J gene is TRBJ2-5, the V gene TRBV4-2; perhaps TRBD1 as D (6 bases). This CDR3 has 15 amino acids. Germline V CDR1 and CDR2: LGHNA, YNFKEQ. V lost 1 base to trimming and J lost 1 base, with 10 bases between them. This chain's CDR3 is CASSQVWTAQETQYF. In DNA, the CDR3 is TGTGCCAGCAGCCAAGTGTGGACAGCCCAAGAGACCCAGTACTTC.

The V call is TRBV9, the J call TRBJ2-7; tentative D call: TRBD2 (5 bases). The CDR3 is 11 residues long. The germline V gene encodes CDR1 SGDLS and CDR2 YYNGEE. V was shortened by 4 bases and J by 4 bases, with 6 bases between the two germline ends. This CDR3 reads CASSRDYEQYF. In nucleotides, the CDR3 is TGTGCCAGCAGCCGGGATTACGAGCAGTACTTC. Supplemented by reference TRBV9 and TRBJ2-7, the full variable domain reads DSGVTQTPKHLITATGQRVTLRCSPRSGDLSVYWYQQSLDQGLQFLIQYYNGEERAKGNILERFSAQQFPDLHSELNLSSLELGDSALYFCASSRDYEQYFGPGTRLTVT.

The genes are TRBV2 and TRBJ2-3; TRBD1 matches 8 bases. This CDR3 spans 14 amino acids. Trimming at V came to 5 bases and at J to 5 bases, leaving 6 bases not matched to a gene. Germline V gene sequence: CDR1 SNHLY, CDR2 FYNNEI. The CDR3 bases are TGTGCCAGCAGTCCCCAAACAGGGGGAGATACGCAGTATTTT. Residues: CASSPQTGGDTQYF.

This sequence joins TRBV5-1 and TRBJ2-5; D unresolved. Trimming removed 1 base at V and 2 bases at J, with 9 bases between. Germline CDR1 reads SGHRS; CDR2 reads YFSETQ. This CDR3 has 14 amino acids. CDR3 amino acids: CASSLYAGQETQYF. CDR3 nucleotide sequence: TGCGCCAGCAGCTTGTACGCAGGTCAAGAGACCCAGTACTTC. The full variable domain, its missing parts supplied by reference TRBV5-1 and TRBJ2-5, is KAGVTQTPRYLIKTRGQQVTLSCSPISGHRSVSWYQQTPGQGLQFLFEYFSETQRNKGNFPGRFSGRQFSNSRSEMNVSTLELGDSALYLCASSLYAGQETQYFGPGTRLLVL.

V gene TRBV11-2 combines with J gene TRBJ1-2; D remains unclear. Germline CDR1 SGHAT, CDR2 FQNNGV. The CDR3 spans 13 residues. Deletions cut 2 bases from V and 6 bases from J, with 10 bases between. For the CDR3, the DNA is TGTGCCAGCAGCTTATATCGAGCCCATGGCTACACCTTC. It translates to CASSLYRAHGYTF.

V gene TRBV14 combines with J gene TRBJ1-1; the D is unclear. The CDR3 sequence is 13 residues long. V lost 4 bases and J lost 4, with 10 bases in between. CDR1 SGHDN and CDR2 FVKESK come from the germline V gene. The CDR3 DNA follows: TGTGCCAGCAGCCCCAGGAGGAGCACTGAAGCTTTCTTT. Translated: CASSPRRSTEAFF.

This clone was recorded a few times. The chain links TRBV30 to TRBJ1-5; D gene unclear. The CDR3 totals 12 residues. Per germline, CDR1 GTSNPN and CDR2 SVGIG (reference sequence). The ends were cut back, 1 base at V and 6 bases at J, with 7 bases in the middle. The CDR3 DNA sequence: TGTGCCTGGAGTGATACGGGTCAGCCCCAGCATTTT. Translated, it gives CAWSDTGQPQHF.

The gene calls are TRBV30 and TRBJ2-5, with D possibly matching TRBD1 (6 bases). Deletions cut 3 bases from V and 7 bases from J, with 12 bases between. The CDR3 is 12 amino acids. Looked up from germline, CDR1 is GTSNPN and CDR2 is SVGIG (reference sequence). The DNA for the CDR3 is TGTGCCTGGAGCGAGACAGGCGGGACCCAGTACTTC. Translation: CAWSETGGTQYF. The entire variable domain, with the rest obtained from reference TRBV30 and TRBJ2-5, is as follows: SQTIHQWPATLVQPVGSPLSLECTVEGTSNPNLYWYRQAAGRGLQLLFYSVGIGQISSEVPQNLSASRPQDRQFILSSKKLLLSDSGFYLCAWSETGGTQYFGPGTRLLVL.

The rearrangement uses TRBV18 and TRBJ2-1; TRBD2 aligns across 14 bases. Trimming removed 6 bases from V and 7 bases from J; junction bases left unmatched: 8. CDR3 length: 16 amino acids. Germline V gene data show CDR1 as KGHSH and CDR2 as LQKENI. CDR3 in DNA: TGTGCCAGCTCTCAAGGGACTAGCGGGAGCAGTAATGAGCAGTTCTTC. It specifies CASSQGTSGSSNEQFF. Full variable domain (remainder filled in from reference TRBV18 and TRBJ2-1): NAGVMQNPRHLVRRRGQEARLRCSPMKGHSHVYWYRQLPEEGLKFMVYLQKENIIDESGMPKERFSAEFPKEGPSILRIQQVVRGDSAAYFCASSQGTSGSSNEQFFGPGTRLTVL.

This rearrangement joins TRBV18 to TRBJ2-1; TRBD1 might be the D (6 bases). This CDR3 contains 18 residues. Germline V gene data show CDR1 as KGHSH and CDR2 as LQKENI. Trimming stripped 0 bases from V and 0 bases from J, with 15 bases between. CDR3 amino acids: CASSPPGQLISSYNEQFF. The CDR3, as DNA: TGTGCCAGCTCACCACCGGGACAACTTATAAGCTCCTACAATGAGCAGTTCTTC.

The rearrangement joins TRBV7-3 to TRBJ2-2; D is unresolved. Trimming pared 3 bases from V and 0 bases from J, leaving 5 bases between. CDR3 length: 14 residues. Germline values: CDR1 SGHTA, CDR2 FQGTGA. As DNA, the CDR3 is TGTGCCAGCAGCTTCATTCCGAACACCGGGGAGCTGTTTTTT. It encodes CASSFIPNTGELFF.

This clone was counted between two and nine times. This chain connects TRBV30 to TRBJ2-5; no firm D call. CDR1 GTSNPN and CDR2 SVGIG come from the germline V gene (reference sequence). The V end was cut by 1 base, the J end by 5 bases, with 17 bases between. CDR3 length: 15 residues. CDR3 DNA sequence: TGTGCCTGGAGTGGTGGCCGGCAGAACGGGGAGACCCAGTACTTC. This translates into CAWSGGRQNGETQYF.

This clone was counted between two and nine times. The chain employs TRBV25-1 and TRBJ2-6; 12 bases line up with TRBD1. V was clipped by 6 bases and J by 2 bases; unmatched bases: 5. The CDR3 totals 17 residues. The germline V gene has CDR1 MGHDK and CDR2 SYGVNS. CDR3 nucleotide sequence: TGTGCCAGCAGGCAAAGGGACAGGGGGCCTGGGGCCAACGTCCTGACTTTC. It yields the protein CASRQRDRGPGANVLTF.

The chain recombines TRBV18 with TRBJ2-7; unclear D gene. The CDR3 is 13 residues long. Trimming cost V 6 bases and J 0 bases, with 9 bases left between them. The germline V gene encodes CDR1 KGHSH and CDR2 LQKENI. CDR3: CASSVQDSYEQYF. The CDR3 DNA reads TGTGCCAGCTCGGTTCAGGACTCCTACGAGCAGTACTTC.

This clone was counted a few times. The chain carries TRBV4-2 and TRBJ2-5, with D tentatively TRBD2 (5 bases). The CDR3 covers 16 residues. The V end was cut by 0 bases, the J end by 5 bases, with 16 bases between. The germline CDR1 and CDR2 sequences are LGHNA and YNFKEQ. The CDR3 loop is CASSQERSGNTETQYF. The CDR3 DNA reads TGTGCCAGCAGCCAAGAAAGGTCCGGGAATACGGAGACCCAGTACTTC.

The CDR3 reads CASRTGTYGYTF. The CDR3 DNA is TGTGCCAGCAGGACGGGGACTTATGGCTACACCTTC. The rearrangement links TRBV2 to TRBJ1-2, with D perhaps TRBD1 (5 bases). The CDR3 covers 12 residues. Germline V gives CDR1 SNHLY, CDR2 FYNNEI. V lost 6 bases, J lost 5 bases, and 10 bases lay in between.

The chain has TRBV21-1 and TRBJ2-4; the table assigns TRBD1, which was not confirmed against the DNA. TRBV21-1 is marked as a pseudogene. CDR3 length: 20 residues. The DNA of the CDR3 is TGTGCCAGCAGCAAAGCCGGACAGGGAAGTACGATCGTAGCCAAAAACATTCAGTACTTC. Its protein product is CASSKAGQGSTIVAKNIQYF.

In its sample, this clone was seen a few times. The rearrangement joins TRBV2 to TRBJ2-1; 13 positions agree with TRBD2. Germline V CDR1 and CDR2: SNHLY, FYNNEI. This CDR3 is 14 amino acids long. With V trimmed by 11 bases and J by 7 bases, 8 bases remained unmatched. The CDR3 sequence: CAVVRLAGGNEQFF. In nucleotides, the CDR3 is TGTGCCGTGGTGCGACTAGCGGGAGGTAATGAGCAGTTCTTC.

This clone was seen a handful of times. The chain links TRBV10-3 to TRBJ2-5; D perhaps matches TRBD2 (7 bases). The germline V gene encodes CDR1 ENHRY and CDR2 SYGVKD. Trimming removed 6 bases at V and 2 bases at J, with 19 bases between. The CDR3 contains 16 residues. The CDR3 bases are TGTGCCATCAGAGGAGGGGGGGGGCAAACTCAAGAGACCCAGTACTTC. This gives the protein CAIRGGGGQTQETQYF.

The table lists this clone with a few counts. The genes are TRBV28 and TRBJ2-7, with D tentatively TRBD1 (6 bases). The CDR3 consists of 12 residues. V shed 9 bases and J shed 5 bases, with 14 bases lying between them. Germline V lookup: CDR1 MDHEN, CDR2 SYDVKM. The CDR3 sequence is CASHRVSDEQYF. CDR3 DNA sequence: TGTGCCAGTCACAGGGTTTCCGACGAGCAGTACTTC.

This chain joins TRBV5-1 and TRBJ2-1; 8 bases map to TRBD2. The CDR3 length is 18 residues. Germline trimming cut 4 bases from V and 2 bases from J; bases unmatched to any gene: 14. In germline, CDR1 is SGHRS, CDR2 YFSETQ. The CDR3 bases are TGCGCCAGCAGCGGGGACACTTCCAGCGGGAGTACCTACAATGAGCAGTTCTTC. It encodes CASSGDTSSGSTYNEQFF.